These 8 T cell receptor beta chains share one sample of origin, sequenced in a study of long-term antiretroviral therapy in people with HIV (dated by TCRdb to between 2021 and 2022). The immunoSEQ hsTCRB v3.0 assay was used at survey level resolution to sequence the TRB variable region. Not all clones reach the TCRdb copy of this immuneACCESS table, which keeps in-frame sequences only. Checked studies attribute under half of the gap to unresolved V genes and leave the rest unexplained. Across this sample there are over 30,000 clones, with more than 95% seen only once. The biggest ten clones account for under 3.5% of the sample. The sample in question was unsorted PBMCs, obtained 6.9 years after starting antiretroviral therapy. These receptor sequences come from a man aged 30 to 45 with HIV.

The genes are TRBV6-5 and TRBJ1-3; possible D gene TRBD1, 5 bases. The V end was cut by 11 bases, the J end by 0 bases, with 14 bases between. Germline CDR1 MNHEY, CDR2 SVGAGI. CDR3 size: 14 residues. The CDR3 DNA reads TGTGCCTCGCGGGGGAGATTCTCTGGAAACACCATATATTTT. Protein: CASRGRFSGNTIYF.

This sequence joins TRBV9 and TRBJ1-4; weak D call: TRBD1 (5 bases). This CDR3 contains 16 residues. Trimming left V 3 bases short and J 2 bases short, with 14 bases between. The germline CDR1 and CDR2 sequences are SGDLS and YYNGEE. The chain's CDR3 is CASSASREGTNEKLFF. The CDR3 DNA reads as TGTGCCAGCAGCGCAAGCAGGGAGGGCACTAATGAAAAACTGTTTTTT.

This sequence joins TRBV6-6 and TRBJ2-7; D is perhaps TRBD1 (6 bases). Per the germline V gene, CDR1 is MNHNY and CDR2 is SVGAGI (reference sequence). V shed 4 bases and J shed 0 bases, with 10 bases lying between them. The length of the CDR3 is 14 residues. The CDR3 DNA reads TGTGCCAGCAGTTTTCAGGGGTCCTCCTACGAGCAGTACTTC. Its translation: CASSFQGSSYEQYF.

The rearrangement joins TRBV9 to TRBJ2-3; 9 bases are shared with TRBD2. Germline values: CDR1 SGDLS, CDR2 YYNGEE. V lost 0 bases, J lost 0 bases, and 5 bases stayed unmatched. The CDR3 sequence is 17 residues long. The CDR3 coding sequence is TGTGCCAGCAGCGTAGCTAAAACTAGCGGGAGCACAGATACGCAGTATTTT. Amino acid sequence: CASSVAKTSGSTDTQYF.

The table lists this clone with a count of one. This rearrangement joins TRBV2 to TRBJ2-1; 7 positions agree with TRBD2. CDR3 length equals 16 residues. Germline V gene data show CDR1 as SNHLY and CDR2 as FYNNEI. The V and J ends lost 6 bases and 7 bases, in that order; junction bases with no gene match: 15. CDR3 region: CASSSDGAGRGNEQFF. CDR3 in DNA: TGTGCCAGCAGCTCTGATGGGGCAGGGCGGGGGAATGAGCAGTTCTTC.

The chain is built from TRBV7-2 and TRBJ2-3, with 9 bases matching TRBD2. Trimming took 4 bases from V and 2 from J; bases not matched to a gene: 7. The germline V gene has CDR1 SGHTA and CDR2 FQGNSA. The CDR3 has 16 amino acids. CDR3 coding DNA: TGTGCCAGCAGCTCTCTAGCGGGACTAATCACAGATACGCAGTATTTT. Translated, it gives CASSSLAGLITDTQYF.

This chain uses TRBV15 with TRBJ2-5, with D possibly being TRBD1 (6 bases). This CDR3 has 14 residues. Germline V gene lookup returns CDR1 LNHNV and CDR2 YYDKDF (reference sequence). Trimming pared 5 bases from V and 4 bases from J, leaving 14 bases between. The DNA of the CDR3 is TGTGCCACCAGCGTCAGGTCAGGGGTAGAGACCCAGTACTTC. This sequence encodes CATSVRSGVETQYF.

The chain couples TRBV30 to TRBJ1-5, with D uncertain. V was trimmed by 4 bases and J by 10 bases, leaving 17 bases between them. This CDR3 is built from 13 residues. Germline CDR1 GTSNPN, CDR2 SVGIG (reference sequence). Here the CDR3 reads CAWNTGGKGPQHF. The DNA for the CDR3 is TGTGCCTGGAATACGGGAGGGAAGGGTCCCCAGCATTTT. The whole variable domain, filled in from reference TRBV30 and TRBJ1-5, reads SQTIHQWPATLVQPVGSPLSLECTVEGTSNPNLYWYRQAAGRGLQLLFYSVGIGQISSEVPQNLSASRPQDRQFILSSKKLLLSDSGFYLCAWNTGGKGPQHFGDGTRLSIL.